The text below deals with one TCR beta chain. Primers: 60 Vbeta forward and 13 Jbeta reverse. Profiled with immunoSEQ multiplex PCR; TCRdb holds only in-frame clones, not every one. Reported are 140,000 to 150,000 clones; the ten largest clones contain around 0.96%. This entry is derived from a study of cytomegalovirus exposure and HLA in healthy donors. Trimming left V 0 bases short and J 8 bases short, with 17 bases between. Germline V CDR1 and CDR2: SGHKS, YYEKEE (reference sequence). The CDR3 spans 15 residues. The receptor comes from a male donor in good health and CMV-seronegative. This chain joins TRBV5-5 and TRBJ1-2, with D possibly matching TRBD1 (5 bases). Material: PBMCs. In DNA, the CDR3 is TGTGCCAGCAGCTTGGAACCGATACCTTGGGGCGGCTACACCTTC. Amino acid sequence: CASSLEPIPWGGYTF. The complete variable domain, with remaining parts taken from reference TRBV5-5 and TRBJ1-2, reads DAGVTQSPTHLIKTRGQQVTLRCSPISGHKSVSWYQQVLGQGPQFIFQYYEKEERGRGNFPDRFSARQFPNYSSELNVNALLLGDSALYLCASSLEPIPWGGYTFGSGTRLTVV.